What follows are 30 T cell receptor beta chains derived from one specimen sequenced in a study of T cell changes during pregnancy in multiple sclerosis. The table came from immunoSEQ multiplex PCR; TCRdb's copy has only in-frame clones and leaves some out. The sample includes 75,000 to 95,000 clones, 75% to 95% of them seen just once. Sequences were derived from peripheral blood, sampled before pregnancy. Receptors originate from a female donor with multiple sclerosis, enrolled in a pregnancy study.

This sequence joins TRBV12-5 and TRBJ2-4; the match to TRBD2 covers 8 bases. The CDR3 length is 22 residues. Trimming cost V 0 bases and J 0 bases; bases outside gene matches: 19. From germline, CDR1 is LGHNT and CDR2 FRNRAP. The CDR3 nucleotides are TGTGCTAGTGGTTTGGTACCTCTAGCTAGCGGGCCTCCTTGGTTAGCCAAAAACATTCAGTACTTC. This gives the protein CASGLVPLASGPPWLAKNIQYF.

The rearrangement uses TRBV15 and TRBJ1-5, with D possibly being TRBD1 (5 bases). Per the germline V gene, CDR1 is LNHNV and CDR2 is YYDKDF (reference sequence). The CDR3 spans 13 residues. V was cut by 7 bases and J by 0 bases, with 7 bases left in between. The CDR3 loop reads CATTQGSNQPQHF. DNA of the CDR3: TGTGCCACCACCCAGGGTAGCAATCAGCCCCAGCATTTT. The full variable domain, in which reference TRBV15 and TRBJ1-5 provide the parts outside the CDR3, is DAMVIQNPRYQVTQFGKPVTLSCSQTLNHNVMYWYQQKSSQAPKLLFHYYDKDFNNEADTPDNFQSRRPNTSFCFLDIRSPGLGDTAMYLCATTQGSNQPQHFGDGTRLSIL.

The J gene is TRBJ2-2, the V gene TRBV10-3; the match to TRBD2 covers 8 bases. The CDR3 sequence is 15 residues long. Germline-derived CDR1 and CDR2 are ENHRY and SYGVKD. The J segment lost 4 bases and the V segment lost 4 bases, leaving 5 bases of the junction unmatched. CDR3: CAISARGGVTGELFF. CDR3 nucleotide sequence: TGTGCCATCAGTGCCCGGGGGGGGGTCACCGGGGAGCTGTTTTTT.

The gene calls are TRBV7-7 and TRBJ2-5; tentative D call: TRBD2 (6 bases). Germline CDR1 SSHAT, CDR2 FNYEAQ (reference sequence). The ends were cut back, 5 bases at V and 2 bases at J, with 18 bases in the middle. The CDR3 length is 16 residues. The CDR3 loop is CASSPLTRGGQETQYF. The CDR3 DNA is TGTGCCAGCAGCCCCCTTACGCGGGGCGGACAAGAGACCCAGTACTTC.

Notes on this clone: Its ends do not fully match the called genes, so a read error is possible. The V and J genes are TRBV4-2 and TRBJ1-1, with a possible D match to TRBD1 (6 bases). Germline lookup yields CDR1 LGHNA and CDR2 YNFKEQ. This CDR3 has 14 amino acids. For the CDR3, the DNA is TGTGCCAGCAGCAAAGACCCCAGGGGAACTGAAGCTTTCTTT. It translates to CASSKDPRGTEAFF.

V and J are TRBV2 and TRBJ2-1, with D maybe TRBD1 (5 bases). V was shortened by 2 bases and J by 10 bases, with 6 bases between the two germline ends. Germline values: CDR1 SNHLY, CDR2 FYNNEI. This CDR3 is built from 11 residues. The CDR3 nucleotides are TGTGCCAGCAGTGAAAGGGGAGAGCAGTTCTTC. Amino acid sequence: CASSERGEQFF. Looking up the rest from reference TRBV2 and TRBJ2-1 gives the full variable domain: EPEVTQTPSHQVTQMGQEVILRCVPISNHLYFYWYRQILGQKVEFLVSFYNNEISEKSEIFDDQFSVERPDGSNFTLKIRSTKLEDSAMYFCASSERGEQFFGPGTRLTVL.

The chain joins TRBV25-1 to TRBJ2-3; 11 positions match TRBD1. The CDR3 spans 16 residues. With 5 bases clipped from V and 6 bases from J, the junction kept 10 bases outside the gene matches. Looked up from germline, CDR1 is MGHDK and CDR2 is SYGVNS. The CDR3 here is CASSSSGQGVPDTQYF. For the CDR3, the DNA is TGTGCCAGCAGTTCGTCGGGACAGGGGGTTCCGGATACGCAGTATTTT. Full variable domain (missing parts from reference TRBV25-1 and TRBJ2-3): EADIYQTPRYLVIGTGKKITLECSQTMGHDKMYWYQQDPGMELHLIHYSYGVNSTEKGDLSSESTVSRIRTEHFPLTLESARPSHTSQYLCASSSSGQGVPDTQYFGPGTRLTVL.

The chain couples TRBV18 to TRBJ2-7; 11 nucleotides agree with TRBD1. The CDR3 has 16 residues. Trimming at V came to 2 bases and at J to 3 bases, leaving 6 bases not matched to a gene. CDR1 is KGHSH and CDR2 is LQKENI in the germline V gene. DNA of the CDR3: TGTGCCAGCTCACCAGTAGCCGGGACAGGGGGCTACGAGCAGTACTTC. Encoded protein: CASSPVAGTGGYEQYF.

The rearrangement links TRBV7-8 to TRBJ1-2; 9 bases line up with TRBD1. The CDR3 loop spans 17 amino acids. The V and J ends lost 5 bases and 4 bases, in that order; junction bases with no gene match: 14. Germline V gene lookup returns CDR1 SGHVS and CDR2 FQNEAQ. The chain's CDR3 is CASSRGGTGGAGYGYTF. CDR3 DNA sequence: TGTGCCAGCAGCCGAGGGGGAACAGGGGGCGCTGGCTATGGCTACACCTTC.

The rearrangement links TRBV4-3 to TRBJ1-4; D is ambiguous. The germline V gene encodes CDR1 LGHNA and CDR2 YSLEER. The CDR3 spans 18 residues. V dropped 1 base and J dropped 6 bases, with 21 bases sitting between them. In DNA, the CDR3 is TGCGCCAGCAGCCAAGGCCTCACTGGACTCAATTCTTATGAAAAACTGTTTTTT. This sequence encodes CASSQGLTGLNSYEKLFF.

The chain recombines TRBV2 with TRBJ2-5; 12 bases fit TRBD1. With 7 bases clipped from V and 5 bases from J, the junction kept 11 bases outside the gene matches. Germline V CDR1 and CDR2: SNHLY, FYNNEI. This CDR3 region has 16 residues. This CDR3 is CASIRPGQGARETQYF. The CDR3 nucleotides are TGTGCCAGCATTAGACCGGGACAGGGGGCGAGGGAGACCCAGTACTTC.

The gene calls are TRBV11-2 and TRBJ1-4; 9 positions agree with TRBD1. There are 17 residues in the CDR3. Germline loops: CDR1 SGHAT, CDR2 FQNNGV. V shed 4 bases, J shed 3 bases, and the junction held 9 bases outside the gene matches. CDR3 region: CASSSTGGGLSNEKLFF. CDR3 coding DNA: TGTGCCAGCAGCTCTACAGGGGGCGGTTTATCTAATGAAAAACTGTTTTTT.

The chain uses TRBV30 and TRBJ2-1; D not resolved. CDR3 length: 14 residues. CDR1 and CDR2 from the germline V gene are GTSNPN and SVGIG (reference sequence). With 2 bases removed from V and 0 bases from J, the gap between germline ends came to 8 bases. CDR3 nucleotide sequence: TGTGCCTGGAGTCCTTTTAGCTCCTACAATGAGCAGTTCTTC. It translates to CAWSPFSSYNEQFF.

The chain employs TRBV9 and TRBJ2-1; a weak D match, TRBD1 (6 bases). The V gene lost 3 bases and the J gene lost 3 bases, with 10 bases spanning the gap. The CDR3 runs to 14 residues. Germline CDR1 SGDLS, CDR2 YYNGEE. The CDR3 DNA follows: TGTGCCAGCAGCGCGTGGGACAACTACAATGAGCAGTTCTTC. This encodes CASSAWDNYNEQFF.

In its sample, this clone was seen once. The rearrangement uses TRBV9 and TRBJ1-1; D is undetermined. The germline CDR1 and CDR2 sequences are SGDLS and YYNGEE. V lost 3 bases and J lost 8, with 14 bases in between. The CDR3 consists of 13 residues. Here the CDR3 reads CASSAADLAEAFF. The CDR3 nucleotides are TGTGCCAGCAGCGCGGCGGATTTGGCCGAAGCTTTCTTT.

Turning to this clone: Distinct nucleotide sequences in the sample also encode this CDR3. J is TRBJ1-5 and V is TRBV19, with a possible D match to TRBD1 (5 bases). Germline assignment: CDR1 LNHDA and CDR2 SQIVND (reference sequence). V lost 2 bases, J lost 2 bases, and 7 bases lay in between. The CDR3 covers 14 residues. The CDR3 spells CASSISGGNQPQHF. CDR3 nucleotide sequence: TGTGCCAGTAGTATATCGGGGGGCAATCAGCCCCAGCATTTT.

This sequence joins TRBV6-1 and TRBJ2-7, with D tentatively TRBD2 (5 bases). The CDR3 sequence is 12 residues long. Trimming cost V 4 bases and J 6 bases, with 10 bases left between them. From germline, CDR1 is MNHNS and CDR2 SASEGT. The CDR3 sequence: CASSVRRVEQYF. The CDR3 DNA reads TGTGCCAGCAGTGTTAGGCGGGTCGAGCAGTACTTC.

This clone has a handful of counts. CDR3 bases: TGTGCCAGCAGGGTCTTCGAGGCGGGTGAGCAGTACTTC. It specifies CASRVFEAGEQYF. This chain joins TRBV6-1 and TRBJ2-7, with D maybe TRBD2 (5 bases). Germline lookup yields CDR1 MNHNS and CDR2 SASEGT. V shed 6 bases and J shed 7 bases, with 16 bases lying between them. CDR3 size: 13 residues.

The gene calls are TRBV19 and TRBJ1-2; D is possibly TRBD1 (6 bases). The CDR3 spans 14 residues. Germline-derived CDR1 and CDR2 are LNHDA and SQIVND (reference sequence). V was cut by 6 bases and J by 5 bases, with 16 bases left in between. Written as DNA, the CDR3 is TGTGCCAGTAGCCCCAGGGGCCTTCCTTATGGCTACACCTTC. Translating gives CASSPRGLPYGYTF.

The chain links TRBV19 to TRBJ1-5; TRBD1 aligns across 8 bases. The trim removed 2 bases at V and 2 bases at J, leaving 8 bases unmatched. Germline V gene data show CDR1 as LNHDA and CDR2 as SQIVND (reference sequence). The CDR3 covers 17 residues. Written as DNA, the CDR3 is TGTGCCAGTAGTATACCGGAACAGGGGGTCCGCAATCAGCCCCAGCATTTT. Translated: CASSIPEQGVRNQPQHF. Looking up the rest from reference TRBV19 and TRBJ1-5 gives the full variable domain: DGGITQSPKYLFRKEGQNVTLSCEQNLNHDAMYWYRQDPGQGLRLIYYSQIVNDFQKGDIAEGYSVSREKKESFPLTVTSAQKNPTAFYLCASSIPEQGVRNQPQHFGDGTRLSIL.

V is TRBV2 and J is TRBJ2-3; possibly TRBD2 for D (6 bases). Germline values: CDR1 SNHLY, CDR2 FYNNEI. The CDR3 loop spans 13 amino acids. V was trimmed by 7 bases and J by 7 bases, leaving 15 bases between them. CDR3 sequence reads: CASKSVAAYTQYF. CDR3 sequence (DNA): TGTGCCAGCAAGAGTGTAGCGGCTTATACGCAGTATTTT. Complete variable domain (other parts from reference TRBV2 and TRBJ2-3): EPEVTQTPSHQVTQMGQEVILRCVPISNHLYFYWYRQILGQKVEFLVSFYNNEISEKSEIFDDQFSVERPDGSNFTLKIRSTKLEDSAMYFCASKSVAAYTQYFGPGTRLTVL.

The genes are TRBV9 and TRBJ2-2, with TRBD2 matching over 12 bases. The germline V gene encodes CDR1 SGDLS and CDR2 YYNGEE. Trimming at V came to 0 bases and at J to 6 bases, leaving 0 bases not matched to a gene. The CDR3 sequence is 15 residues long. The chain's CDR3 is CASSVGLAGAGELFF. The CDR3 DNA follows: TGTGCCAGCAGCGTAGGACTAGCGGGGGCCGGGGAGCTGTTTTTT.

The V call is TRBV18, the J call TRBJ2-7; 9 bases map to TRBD1. The V gene end was trimmed by 3 bases and the J gene end by 6 bases; junction bases not matched to a gene: 9. The CDR3 is made up of 15 amino acids. Per the germline V gene, CDR1 is KGHSH and CDR2 is LQKENI. In DNA, the CDR3 is TGTGCCAGCTCACCTAGTAAACAGGGGGCAAGCGAGCAGTACTTC. This translates into CASSPSKQGASEQYF. Supplemented by reference TRBV18 and TRBJ2-7, the full variable domain reads NAGVMQNPRHLVRRRGQEARLRCSPMKGHSHVYWYRQLPEEGLKFMVYLQKENIIDESGMPKERFSAEFPKEGPSILRIQQVVRGDSAAYFCASSPSKQGASEQYFGPGTRLTVT.

The chain combines TRBV4-2 with TRBJ2-3, with 11 bases lining up with TRBD2. The CDR3 runs 17 residues. Losses at the gene ends were 4 bases for V and 6 bases for J; bases not matched to a gene: 12. Germline V gene lookup returns CDR1 LGHNA and CDR2 YNFKEQ. The CDR3: CASSPYSGGATFDTQYF. CDR3 bases: TGTGCCAGCAGCCCCTATAGCGGGGGGGCCACGTTTGATACGCAGTATTTT.

This chain uses TRBV29-1 with TRBJ2-1; 9 nucleotides match TRBD2. The CDR3 contains 14 residues. CDR1 and CDR2 from the germline V gene are SQVTM and ANQGSEA. After removal of 7 bases from V and 10 bases from J, the junction contained 14 bases not matched to a gene. CDR3 DNA: TGCAGCGGAACTATAGCGGGAGCCCCCATCGAGCAGTTCTTC. Amino acid sequence: CSGTIAGAPIEQFF.

The CDR3 sequence is CASSLRPSGAYEQYF. Written as DNA, the CDR3 is TGTGCCAGCAGTTTAAGGCCTAGCGGCGCCTACGAGCAGTACTTC. This rearrangement joins TRBV27 to TRBJ2-7; 7 bases match TRBD2. CDR3 length: 15 amino acids. The germline gives CDR1 MNHEY, CDR2 SMNVEV (reference sequence). After removal of 2 bases from V and 2 bases from J, the junction contained 6 bases not matched to a gene.

CDR3 region: CASSPHRERQPQHF. CDR3 DNA: TGTGCCAGTAGTCCTCACAGGGAGCGTCAGCCCCAGCATTTT. The chain is built from TRBV19 and TRBJ1-5, with TRBD1 as a possible D gene (6 bases). CDR3 length: 14 amino acids. The ends were cut back, 5 bases at V and 6 bases at J, with 14 bases in the middle. Germline-derived CDR1 and CDR2 are LNHDA and SQIVND (reference sequence). Using reference TRBV19 and TRBJ1-5 for the parts outside the CDR3, the full variable domain is DGGITQSPKYLFRKEGQNVTLSCEQNLNHDAMYWYRQDPGQGLRLIYYSQIVNDFQKGDIAEGYSVSREKKESFPLTVTSAQKNPTAFYLCASSPHRERQPQHFGDGTRLSIL.

The chain couples TRBV7-2 to TRBJ1-2; 7 bases map to TRBD1. CDR1 and CDR2 from the germline V gene are SGHTA and FQGNSA. The CDR3 covers 14 residues. Trimming cost V 5 bases and J 5 bases; bases outside gene matches: 8. The CDR3 is CASSASATGYGYTF. CDR3 nucleotides: TGTGCCAGCAGCGCCTCAGCGACAGGGTATGGCTACACCTTC.

This clone was seen just once. The V call is TRBV5-1, the J call TRBJ2-1, with 7 positions matching TRBD2. Trimming removed 0 bases from V and 5 bases from J; junction bases left unmatched: 2. CDR1 is SGHRS and CDR2 is YFSETQ in the germline V gene. This CDR3 is built from 14 residues. The CDR3 protein is CASSLAGTNNEQFF. The DNA of the CDR3 is TGCGCCAGCAGCTTGGCCGGGACTAACAATGAGCAGTTCTTC.

The count of this clone is one. V usage is TRBV27 and J usage is TRBJ2-7; 9 positions agree with TRBD2. The ends lost 5 bases at V and 7 bases at J; junction bases unmatched: 18. The CDR3 extends over 17 amino acids. Germline V CDR1 and CDR2: MNHEY, SMNVEV (reference sequence). CDR3 protein: CASSAIAGAIPGGEQYF. CDR3 in DNA: TGTGCCAGCAGTGCGATAGCGGGAGCCATTCCCGGGGGGGAGCAGTACTTC.